This TCR beta chain originates from a study of blood T cell repertoires in COVID-19. CDR1 SGHRS and CDR2 YFSETQ come from the germline V gene. The J segment lost 5 bases and the V segment lost 7 bases, leaving 9 bases of the junction unmatched. The CDR3 covers 14 residues. Clones were read by immunoSEQ multiplex PCR, and TCRdb kept only the in-frame ones, dropping some. The data contain hundreds of thousands of clones, around 91% of them singletons. The material sequenced was PBMCs or T cells enriched from blood (not recorded which). The clonotype originates from a middle-aged woman who had recovered from COVID-19. V gene TRBV5-1 combines with J gene TRBJ1-1; 9 bases map to TRBD1. The CDR3 bases are TGCGCCAGCTCTGGACAGGGGATGAGTACTGAAGCTTTCTTT. This gives the protein CASSGQGMSTEAFF.